Presented here are 16 T cell receptor beta chains from one specimen sequenced in a study of response to subunit inactivated influenza vaccine. TCRdb reanalysed the RT-PCR reads using MiXCR and keeps one entry per CDR3 protein. The data contain 150,000 or so distinct CDR3 sequences, roughly 10% of them singletons. The specimen comprised non-naive T cells sorted from PBMCs, sampled more than 35 days after vaccination. The receptors here all came from a man aged 50 or older who received an inactivated influenza vaccine.

This clonotype was found many times. The rearrangement uses TRBV6-5 and TRBJ2-1; 7 bases line up with TRBD1. The V and J ends lost 2 bases and 4 bases, in that order; junction bases with no gene match: 5. Germline loops: CDR1 MNHEY, CDR2 SVGAGI. The CDR3 runs to 15 residues. This chain's CDR3 is CASSYGRGSYNEQFF. The DNA for the CDR3 is TGTGCCAGCAGTTACGGCAGGGGGAGTTACAATGAGCAGTTCTTC.

The V call is TRBV24-1, the J call TRBJ2-3; 9 bases map to TRBD2. Germline CDR1 is KGHDR and CDR2 is SFDVKD. Trimming took 0 bases from V and 6 from J; bases not matched to a gene: 3. The CDR3 sequence is 15 residues long. CDR3 region: CATSDLWSGGDTQYF. Written as DNA, the CDR3 is TGTGCCACCAGTGATTTGTGGAGCGGGGGGGATACGCAGTATTTT.

This clonotype showed up just a few times. CDR3 bases: TGTGCCAGCAGCCAAGGAGGGGGGGGTCTTCAGCCCCAGCATTTT. Its translation is CASSQGGGGLQPQHF. The chain carries TRBV14 and TRBJ1-5, with D perhaps TRBD1 (6 bases). The ends were cut back, 1 base at V and 6 bases at J, with 13 bases in the middle. CDR1 and CDR2 (germline): SGHDN, FVKESK. The CDR3 consists of 15 residues.

The chain is built from TRBV6-5 and TRBJ2-7; D might be TRBD1 (6 bases). Trimming stripped 5 bases from V and 7 bases from J, with 15 bases between. Germline CDR1 MNHEY, CDR2 SVGAGI. This CDR3 has 13 amino acids. The CDR3 loop is CASSNQGFGEQYF. For the CDR3, the DNA is TGTGCCAGCAGTAACCAGGGGTTCGGGGAGCAGTACTTC.

V and J are TRBV15 and TRBJ1-1, with 7 bases that match TRBD1. The CDR3 extends over 13 amino acids. Germline V gene data show CDR1 as LNHNV and CDR2 as YYDKDF (reference sequence). J gave up 4 bases and V 3 bases, and 2 bases lay outside the gene matches. CDR3 sequence reads: CATSRYRGTEAFF. The CDR3 nucleotides are TGTGCCACCAGCAGGTACAGGGGCACTGAAGCTTTCTTT.

The V call is TRBV29-1, the J call TRBJ2-5, with TRBD1 matching 10 bases. The CDR3 totals 17 residues. V dropped 0 bases and J dropped 4; count of bases not matched to a gene: 11. Germline V lookup: CDR1 SQVTM, CDR2 ANQGSEA. The CDR3 spells CSVEDPRQGADGETQYF. The CDR3 DNA reads TGCAGCGTTGAAGATCCAAGACAGGGGGCGGATGGAGAGACCCAGTACTTC.

This clonotype has only a few counts. This chain joins TRBV4-3 and TRBJ1-2, with a possible D match to TRBD1 (6 bases). Trimming took 2 bases from V and 0 from J, leaving 16 bases between them. Germline CDR1 is LGHNA and CDR2 is YSLEER. The CDR3 length is 17 residues. CDR3 coding DNA: TGCGCCAGCAGCCAATTTGCAGGGGCCAATGCTAACTATGGCTACACCTTC. It codes for CASSQFAGANANYGYTF.

This clonotype was found a few times. The J gene is TRBJ2-5, the V gene TRBV4-1; 9 bases line up with TRBD2. After removal of 0 bases from V and 4 bases from J, the junction contained 6 bases not matched to a gene. This CDR3 is 16 amino acids long. Germline V gene sequence: CDR1 MGHRA, CDR2 YSYEKL. The CDR3 protein is CASSQDDRRGGETQYF. Here the CDR3 DNA reads TGCGCCAGCAGCCAAGATGATCGGCGGGGGGGAGAGACCCAGTACTTC.

The rearrangement uses TRBV28 and TRBJ1-2; weak D call: TRBD1 (5 bases). The germline gives CDR1 MDHEN, CDR2 SYDVKM. The V gene lost 5 bases and the J gene lost 4 bases, with 26 bases spanning the gap. The CDR3 has 18 residues. The CDR3 DNA follows: TGTGCCAGCAGTACACTGCGGCCGGGACCGGCCGGCGTCTATGGCTACACCTTC. Protein: CASSTLRPGPAGVYGYTF.

The V and J genes are TRBV20-1 and TRBJ1-4; D ambiguous. The CDR3 loop spans 12 amino acids. V lost 7 bases to trimming and J lost 3 bases, with 9 bases between them. Germline V CDR1 and CDR2: DFQATT, SNEGSKA (reference sequence). The CDR3 region is CSVGVPNEKLFF. The CDR3 region has the DNA TGCAGTGTGGGAGTACCTAATGAAAAACTGTTTTTT.

This clonotype was seen more than once but under ten times. The chain links TRBV7-8 to TRBJ2-3, with 8 bases fitting TRBD2. The germline V gene encodes CDR1 SGHVS and CDR2 FQNEAQ. V was pared by 2 bases and J by 2 bases, with 6 bases of the junction left unmatched. The CDR3 sequence is 16 residues long. The CDR3 region has the DNA TGTGCCAGCAGCTTATGGCGGGGGGCCCCCACAGATACGCAGTATTTT. It is translated as CASSLWRGAPTDTQYF.

The genes are TRBV4-1 and TRBJ1-2; no firm D call. There are 14 residues in the CDR3. Trimming took off 5 bases at V and 8 bases at J, with 18 bases between the two ends. Germline lookup yields CDR1 MGHRA and CDR2 YSYEKL. The CDR3 sequence is CASSKDLREDGYTF. In nucleotides, the CDR3 is TGCGCCAGCAGCAAGGACCTTCGGGAGGACGGCTACACCTTC.

This clonotype turned up a few times. The J gene is TRBJ1-2, the V gene TRBV28; 8 bases line up with TRBD1. Trimming at V came to 6 bases and at J to 2 bases, leaving 8 bases not matched to a gene. The germline V gene encodes CDR1 MDHEN and CDR2 SYDVKM. The CDR3 has 15 residues. This CDR3 is CASRSRTGFNYGYTF. As DNA, the CDR3 is TGTGCCAGCAGAAGTAGGACAGGGTTCAACTATGGCTACACCTTC.

The table lists this clonotype with many counts. The chain uses TRBV24-1 and TRBJ1-1; D is unresolved. CDR1 is KGHDR, CDR2 SFDVKD, per germline. The V end was cut by 5 bases, the J end by 1 base, with 7 bases between. This CDR3 contains 13 residues. DNA of the CDR3: TGTGCCACCAGTGGATACAAGAACACTGAAGCTTTCTTT. Its translation is CATSGYKNTEAFF.

This clonotype appeared many times. This chain connects TRBV6-2 or TRBV6-3 to TRBJ2-6; no reliable D call. V lost 6 bases, J lost 0 bases, and 9 bases lay in between. CDR1 is MNHEY and CDR2 is SVGEGT in the germline V gene. The CDR3 length is 15 residues. CDR3 sequence reads: CASRSGVSGANVLTF. The CDR3 DNA is TGTGCCAGCAGATCAGGTGTCTCTGGGGCCAACGTCCTGACTTTC.

This clonotype was seen more than once but under ten times. J is TRBJ1-3 and V is TRBV7-9; D unresolved. V was clipped by 4 bases and J by 6 bases, with 7 bases between them. Germline CDR1 SEHNR, CDR2 FQNEAQ (reference sequence). CDR3 length: 12 amino acids. In nucleotides, the CDR3 is TGTGCCAGCAGCTCGCAATCAAACACCATATATTTT. It codes for CASSSQSNTIYF.